A single sample is the source of the 3 T cell receptor beta chains below, sequenced in a study of T cell changes during pregnancy in multiple sclerosis (dated by TCRdb to between 2017 and 2020). Library method: the immunoSEQ multiplex PCR assay. The table was pulled from immuneACCESS by TCRdb, which kept in-frame rearrangements only. Such tables lose some clones; where checked, under half of the loss comes from unresolved V genes, and the rest has no known cause. Present in this sample are 40,000 to 50,000 clones, almost 95% of which were seen just once. The ten largest account for around 0.35% of the sample. The sequencing here drew on CD4+ T cells from peripheral blood mononuclear cells, taken in the second trimester of pregnancy. Every receptor here comes from a female donor in good health, enrolled as a control in a pregnancy study.

V usage is TRBV19 and J usage is TRBJ2-7; 7 bases align to TRBD1. V gave up 3 bases and J gave up 3 bases; unmatched junction bases: 14. The CDR3 is 17 amino acids. From germline, CDR1 is LNHDA and CDR2 SQIVND (reference sequence). The CDR3 here is CASSISGTDEPDYEQYF. For the CDR3, the DNA is TGTGCCAGTAGTATCTCCGGGACAGACGAACCCGACTACGAGCAGTACTTC.

This clone was detected once. The V and J genes are TRBV5-1 and TRBJ2-7; 13 bases fit TRBD2. Per germline, CDR1 SGHRS and CDR2 YFSETQ. The CDR3 is 15 amino acids. J was trimmed by 4 bases and V by 4 bases; bases with no gene match: 5. The CDR3 nucleotides read TGCGCCAGCAGCCTGACTAGCGGGGGGCGGTACGAGCAGTACTTC. This sequence encodes CASSLTSGGRYEQYF.

The V gene is TRBV9, the J gene TRBJ2-6; no reliable D call. Germline CDR1 and CDR2: SGDLS and YYNGEE. The CDR3 length is 14 residues. V was trimmed by 5 bases and J by 2 bases, leaving 8 bases between them. CDR3 sequence: CASRGGPGANVLTF. CDR3 bases: TGTGCCAGCAGGGGTGGGCCTGGGGCCAACGTCCTGACTTTC.